A selection of T cell receptor beta chains follows, all from one sample in a study of T-cell memory formation after mild COVID-19. TCRdb reprocessed the 5' RACE reads via MiXCR and lists one record per CDR3 protein. This repertoire shows about 340,000 distinct CDR3 sequences, 10% to 15% found once; its top ten account for 20% to 25%. Sequenced material: PBMCs or a T cell subset sorted from them (not recorded which). These receptors were taken from a man in his late teens or twenties who had mild COVID-19 (a few samples of this study predate the infection). Cell type and time point are not known. Both conserved end residues are trimmed from each CDR3.

j_call: TRBJ2-5; v_call: TRBV20-1; cdr3_aa: SAREGTAKETQY
j_call: TRBJ2-5; v_call: TRBV5-4; cdr3_aa: ASKGGETQY
j_call: TRBJ1-5; v_call: TRBV12-3/TRBV12-4; cdr3_aa: ASSPTGRGQPQH
j_call: TRBJ2-5; v_call: TRBV7-2; cdr3_aa: ASTAWGGEETQY
j_call: TRBJ2-1; v_call: TRBV9; cdr3_aa: ASSVELGTKQF
j_call: TRBJ1-2; v_call: TRBV11-2; cdr3_aa: ASSLVPTFPGLGYT
j_call: TRBJ1-1; v_call: TRBV6-2/TRBV6-3; cdr3_aa: ASTQLGVEAF
j_call: TRBJ1-5; v_call: TRBV25-1; cdr3_aa: ASSGTTGLGNQPQH
j_call: TRBJ2-5; v_call: TRBV7-6; cdr3_aa: ASSLYWMGETQY
j_call: TRBJ1-1; v_call: TRBV12-3/TRBV12-4; cdr3_aa: ASSIRVRITEAF
j_call: TRBJ1-3; v_call: TRBV12-3/TRBV12-4; cdr3_aa: ASSPYTPGNTIY
j_call: TRBJ2-2; v_call: TRBV2; cdr3_aa: ASRVREAGELF
j_call: TRBJ1-1; v_call: TRBV6-5; cdr3_aa: AAAGNTEAF
j_call: TRBJ2-3; v_call: TRBV9; cdr3_aa: AYRWDGGPITDTQY
j_call: TRBJ1-1; v_call: TRBV4-2; cdr3_aa: ASSQEQGTTEAF
j_call: TRBJ1-5; v_call: TRBV15; cdr3_aa: ATSRAPSGGQPQH
j_call: TRBJ2-5; v_call: TRBV25-1; cdr3_aa: ASSAAAEETQY
j_call: TRBJ2-2; v_call: TRBV5-5; cdr3_aa: TSDRGLITGELF
j_call: TRBJ2-2; v_call: TRBV29-1; cdr3_aa: SITGVQNTGELF
j_call: TRBJ1-6; v_call: TRBV5-4; cdr3_aa: ASSFSDSPLH
j_call: TRBJ2-3; v_call: TRBV5-1; cdr3_aa: ASRRQGFVTDTQY
j_call: TRBJ1-1; v_call: TRBV2; cdr3_aa: ASSEQGSRMNTEAF
j_call: TRBJ2-3; v_call: TRBV5-1; cdr3_aa: ASSSGRGLGTQY
j_call: TRBJ2-5; v_call: TRBV7-8; cdr3_aa: ASSWTSGGAQETQY
j_call: TRBJ2-4; v_call: TRBV20-1; cdr3_aa: SASTVEGRNIQY
j_call: TRBJ2-2; v_call: TRBV4-3; cdr3_aa: ASSPRVALNTGELF
j_call: TRBJ2-7; v_call: TRBV29-1; cdr3_aa: SVRQGLNDEQY
j_call: TRBJ1-2; v_call: TRBV7-9; cdr3_aa: ASSLWNRGDYGYT
j_call: TRBJ2-2; v_call: TRBV7-6; cdr3_aa: ASSLAGSGDYTGELF
j_call: TRBJ2-3; v_call: TRBV9; cdr3_aa: ASSVSPGGASTDTQY
j_call: TRBJ2-1; v_call: TRBV13; cdr3_aa: ASSSDRGHYNEQF
j_call: TRBJ1-6; v_call: TRBV6-5; cdr3_aa: ASRFRWGNSPLH
j_call: TRBJ2-5; v_call: TRBV30; cdr3_aa: AWSVSGAHTRGY
j_call: TRBJ1-2; v_call: TRBV24-1; cdr3_aa: ATSDRGVIGGYT
j_call: TRBJ2-1; v_call: TRBV6-2/TRBV6-3; cdr3_aa: ASSNLTSGLNNEQF
j_call: TRBJ1-5; v_call: TRBV12-3/TRBV12-4; cdr3_aa: ASSWARGGPQPQH
j_call: TRBJ1-1; v_call: TRBV10-3; cdr3_aa: AISPRVDTEAF
j_call: TRBJ1-1; v_call: TRBV29-1; cdr3_aa: SAQTGNTEAF
j_call: TRBJ1-4; v_call: TRBV7-9; cdr3_aa: ASSSRMPNEKLF
j_call: TRBJ1-2; v_call: TRBV5-5; cdr3_aa: ASSEGRGGYT
j_call: TRBJ2-3; v_call: TRBV12-3/TRBV12-4; cdr3_aa: ASSFPRGGDTQY
j_call: TRBJ2-7; v_call: TRBV20-1; cdr3_aa: SARDPQGGEGEEQY
j_call: TRBJ1-5; v_call: TRBV20-1; cdr3_aa: SASTAWGRASQPQH
j_call: TRBJ1-5; v_call: TRBV4-1; cdr3_aa: ASSQERTNNQPQH
j_call: TRBJ1-5; v_call: TRBV18; cdr3_aa: ASSPEQGGGWNQPQH
j_call: TRBJ2-1; v_call: TRBV10-3; cdr3_aa: AISDLTGGNEQF